One sample yielded the 23 T cell receptor beta chains listed below, sequenced in a study of T cell responses to AZD1222 COVID-19 vaccine (TCRdb year 2021). The time point label on this specimen signifies: baseline before first vaccination. Library construction relied on the immunoSEQ multiplex PCR assay. TCRdb provides this immuneACCESS table in a form limited to in-frame rearrangements. Some clones are lacking; in checked studies, under half of them reflect an unresolved V gene, and why the rest are absent is not known. Recorded for this sample are fewer than 150,000 clones; around 87% of them occurred a single time. The ten largest clones capture approximately 1.6% of the sample. This specimen consisted of peripheral blood, obtained on day 0 of AZD1222 vaccination. These receptors came from an adult in good health.

This sequence joins TRBV11-2 and TRBJ2-2; 7 positions match TRBD1. CDR1 and CDR2 (germline): SGHAT, FQNNGV. The CDR3 is 16 residues long. Trimming removed 6 bases from V and 1 base from J; junction bases left unmatched: 8. CDR3: CASRPLGTENTGELFF. As DNA, the CDR3 is TGTGCCAGCAGACCCCTCGGGACAGAGAACACCGGGGAGCTGTTTTTT. The full variable domain, with the rest looked up from reference TRBV11-2 and TRBJ2-2, is EAGVAQSPRYKIIEKRQSVAFWCNPISGHATLYWYQQILGQGPKLLIQFQNNGVVDDSQLPKDRFSAERLKGVDSTLKIQPAKLEDSAVYLCASRPLGTENTGELFFGEGSRLTVL.

The chain has TRBV19 and TRBJ1-2; 10 bases match TRBD1. J lost 3 bases, V lost 5 bases, and 9 bases had no gene match. The CDR3 runs 16 residues. In germline, CDR1 is LNHDA, CDR2 SQIVND (reference sequence). Here the CDR3 DNA reads TGTGCCAGTAGTGCCGGGACAGGGGAGGGTTACTATGGCTACACCTTC. Residues: CASSAGTGEGYYGYTF.

The CDR3 sequence: CASSLPGTGVLEQYF. The CDR3 DNA sequence: TGTGCCAGCAGCCTACCTGGGACAGGGGTTCTCGAGCAGTACTTC. V usage is TRBV11-2 and J usage is TRBJ2-7, with 10 nucleotides matching TRBD1. The germline gives CDR1 SGHAT, CDR2 FQNNGV. Losses at the gene ends were 5 bases for V and 6 bases for J; bases not matched to a gene: 10. The CDR3 is made up of 15 amino acids.

The J gene is TRBJ2-1, the V gene TRBV2; maybe TRBD1 (6 bases). Germline lookup yields CDR1 SNHLY and CDR2 FYNNEI. Trimming removed 5 bases from V and 10 bases from J, with 15 bases in between. CDR3 length: 13 residues. CDR3 bases: TGTGCCAGCAGTACACAGGGAAATGGGGAGCAGTTCTTC. It translates to CASSTQGNGEQFF. Looking up the rest from reference TRBV2 and TRBJ2-1 gives the full variable domain: EPEVTQTPSHQVTQMGQEVILRCVPISNHLYFYWYRQILGQKVEFLVSFYNNEISEKSEIFDDQFSVERPDGSNFTLKIRSTKLEDSAMYFCASSTQGNGEQFFGPGTRLTVL.

This clone was observed once. CDR3 residues: CASSPSGGGYGYTF. The CDR3 bases are TGTGCCAGCAGTCCCTCAGGGGGCGGCTATGGCTACACCTTC. V usage is TRBV27 and J usage is TRBJ1-2, with 8 bases that match TRBD1. Germline-derived CDR1 and CDR2 are MNHEY and SMNVEV (reference sequence). V was pared by 5 bases and J by 4 bases, with 6 bases of the junction left unmatched. The CDR3 has 14 amino acids.

The J gene is TRBJ1-1, the V gene TRBV5-1; D is unclear. The V gene's germline CDR1 is SGHRS and CDR2 YFSETQ. V was clipped by 4 bases and J by 3 bases, with 10 bases between them. The CDR3 is made up of 13 amino acids. The CDR3 coding sequence is TGCGCCAGCAGCGCTTCATGGGACACTGAAGCTTTCTTT. The encoded protein is CASSASWDTEAFF.

V usage is TRBV5-1 and J usage is TRBJ2-2; D not certain. CDR1 SGHRS and CDR2 YFSETQ come from the germline V gene. The CDR3 spans 15 residues. V lost 4 bases to trimming and J lost 5 bases, with 15 bases between them. The CDR3 protein is CASSPDAWGTGELFF. CDR3 in DNA: TGCGCCAGCAGCCCCGACGCCTGGGGAACCGGGGAGCTGTTTTTT. Complete variable domain (other parts from reference TRBV5-1 and TRBJ2-2): KAGVTQTPRYLIKTRGQQVTLSCSPISGHRSVSWYQQTPGQGLQFLFEYFSETQRNKGNFPGRFSGRQFSNSRSEMNVSTLELGDSALYLCASSPDAWGTGELFFGEGSRLTVL.

The rearrangement links TRBV15 to TRBJ1-5; D is possibly TRBD1 (5 bases). CDR3 length: 19 amino acids. Trimming removed 2 bases at V and 8 bases at J, with 28 bases between. Germline-derived CDR1 and CDR2 are LNHNV and YYDKDF (reference sequence). The CDR3 sequence: CATSRRRTETVTGSEPQHF. In nucleotides, the CDR3 is TGTGCCACCAGCAGAAGACGGACCGAGACAGTGACGGGGAGTGAGCCCCAGCATTTT. Full variable domain (outside the CDR3, taken from reference TRBV15 and TRBJ1-5): DAMVIQNPRYQVTQFGKPVTLSCSQTLNHNVMYWYQQKSSQAPKLLFHYYDKDFNNEADTPDNFQSRRPNTSFCFLDIRSPGLGDTAMYLCATSRRRTETVTGSEPQHFGDGTRLSIL.

This clone has more than one count but fewer than ten. This chain's CDR3 is CASSFFPPRVTGGELFF. In DNA form, the CDR3 reads TGTGCCAGCAGCTTTTTCCCCCCCAGGGTAACCGGCGGGGAGCTGTTTTTT. The gene calls are TRBV11-2 and TRBJ2-2; a weak D match, TRBD1 (5 bases). CDR1 and CDR2 from the germline V gene are SGHAT and FQNNGV. The length of the CDR3 is 17 residues. The V end was cut by 3 bases, the J end by 7 bases, with 21 bases between. Based on the CDR3 plus reference TRBV11-2 and TRBJ2-2, the full variable domain is EAGVAQSPRYKIIEKRQSVAFWCNPISGHATLYWYQQILGQGPKLLIQFQNNGVVDDSQLPKDRFSAERLKGVDSTLKIQPAKLEDSAVYLCASSFFPPRVTGGELFFGEGSRLTVL.

This clone was picked up a small number of times. This chain links TRBV5-4 with TRBJ1-6; D is perhaps TRBD1 (6 bases). V shed 0 bases and J shed 4 bases, with 8 bases lying between them. Looked up from germline, CDR1 is SGHNT and CDR2 is YYREEE (reference sequence). The CDR3 runs to 15 residues. CDR3 amino acids: CASSLGGRYNSPLHF. CDR3 sequence (DNA): TGTGCCAGCAGCTTGGGGGGGCGTTATAATTCACCCCTCCACTTT.

J is TRBJ2-3 and V is TRBV4-3; 9 bases agree with TRBD1. The CDR3 loop spans 15 amino acids. From germline, CDR1 is LGHNA and CDR2 YSLEER. The ends lost 1 base at V and 3 bases at J; junction bases unmatched: 2. The CDR3 sequence: CASSQVGTGTDTQYF. For the CDR3, the DNA is TGCGCCAGCAGCCAAGTCGGGACAGGGACAGATACGCAGTATTTT.

The gene calls are TRBV12-3 or TRBV12-4 and TRBJ1-3; D remains ambiguous. With 4 bases removed from V and 4 bases from J, the gap between germline ends came to 8 bases. The CDR3 spans 13 residues. The CDR3 coding sequence is TGTGCCAGCAGTTACGGCCGGGGAAACACCATATATTTT. This codes for CASSYGRGNTIYF.

This clone was counted a few times. The chain couples TRBV4-1 to TRBJ2-2; possibly TRBD1 for D (6 bases). The V end was cut by 6 bases, the J end by 5 bases, with 16 bases between. Germline lookup yields CDR1 MGHRA and CDR2 YSYEKL. The CDR3 runs to 15 residues. The CDR3 region is CASSFRQAKTGELFF. DNA for the CDR3: TGCGCCAGCAGTTTTAGACAGGCTAAGACCGGGGAGCTGTTTTTT.

This sequence joins TRBV15 and TRBJ2-3; D could derive from TRBD1 or TRBD2 (5 bases each). This CDR3 comprises 19 residues. Between the trimmed V and J ends, which lost 3 bases and 0 bases, there was a span of 22 bases. Per the germline V gene, CDR1 is LNHNV and CDR2 is YYDKDF (reference sequence). DNA for the CDR3: TGTGCCACCAGCAGGTCCGGGACGCGACCACTTACTAGCACAGATACGCAGTATTTT. It yields the protein CATSRSGTRPLTSTDTQYF.

In this sample, this clone turned up a few times. The J gene is TRBJ2-5, the V gene TRBV5-6; TRBD2 agrees at 8 bases. J lost 8 bases, V lost 3 bases, and 21 bases had no gene match. Germline V lookup: CDR1 SGHDT, CDR2 YYEEEE. This CDR3 is built from 18 residues. CDR3 in DNA: TGTGCCAGCAGCTCAACCCGGCGCGGCGGGGGGTTAAGAGAAACCCAGTACTTC. Translating it yields CASSSTRRGGGLRETQYF. Full variable domain (missing parts from reference TRBV5-6 and TRBJ2-5): DAGVTQSPTHLIKTRGQQVTLRCSPKSGHDTVSWYQQALGQGPQFIFQYYEEEERQRGNFPDRFSGHQFPNYSSELNVNALLLGDSALYLCASSSTRRGGGLRETQYFGPGTRLLVL.

The chain has TRBV5-1 and TRBJ2-3, with D perhaps given as TRBD1 or TRBD2 (5 bases each). The germline V gene encodes CDR1 SGHRS and CDR2 YFSETQ. The CDR3 has 15 amino acids. The V end lost 0 bases, the J end lost 4 bases, and 12 bases lay between the germline ends. The CDR3 here is CASSLASGLADTQYF. CDR3 coding DNA: TGCGCCAGCAGCTTGGCCTCGGGGCTAGCAGATACGCAGTATTTT.

The genes are TRBV5-6 and TRBJ1-1; D is possibly TRBD1 (6 bases). Trimming removed 4 bases at V and 4 bases at J, with 17 bases between. Germline V CDR1 and CDR2: SGHDT, YYEEEE. This CDR3 comprises 15 residues. CDR3 in amino acids: CASSIYDRQITEAFF. CDR3 DNA: TGTGCCAGCAGCATCTATGACAGGCAGATCACTGAAGCTTTCTTT. Supplemented by reference TRBV5-6 and TRBJ1-1, the full variable domain reads DAGVTQSPTHLIKTRGQQVTLRCSPKSGHDTVSWYQQALGQGPQFIFQYYEEEERQRGNFPDRFSGHQFPNYSSELNVNALLLGDSALYLCASSIYDRQITEAFFGQGTRLTVV.

The V gene is TRBV12-3 or TRBV12-4, the J gene TRBJ1-2, with TRBD1 matching 7 bases. Trimming removed 5 bases from V and 8 bases from J; junction bases left unmatched: 8. The CDR3 consists of 13 residues. The CDR3 DNA reads as TGTGCCAGCAGTCCCCGGACAGGTATAGGCTACACCTTC. Translating gives CASSPRTGIGYTF.

The chain joins TRBV3-1 (or the pseudogene TRBV3-2) to TRBJ1-5; the D is unclear. The V end was cut by 5 bases, the J end by 1 base, with 9 bases between. CDR1 LGHDT and CDR2 YNNKEL come from the germline V gene (reference sequence). CDR3 size: 14 residues. DNA for the CDR3: TGTGCCAGCAGCGAGGACGGAAGCAATCAGCCCCAGCATTTT. Its translation: CASSEDGSNQPQHF.

V is TRBV5-1 and J is TRBJ2-7; the D gene is possibly TRBD1 (6 bases). The length of the CDR3 is 17 residues. Trimming left V 2 bases short and J 2 bases short, with 20 bases between. The V gene's germline CDR1 is SGHRS and CDR2 YFSETQ. Here the CDR3 DNA reads TGCGCCAGCAGCTTAGACGGGCAGGGGAGTAGCCCCTACGAGCAGTACTTC. This codes for CASSLDGQGSSPYEQYF.

This chain uses TRBV18 with TRBJ1-3, with D maybe TRBD1 (6 bases). V gave up 6 bases and J gave up 6 bases, with 18 bases separating them. CDR1 KGHSH and CDR2 LQKENI come from the germline V gene. This CDR3 comprises 15 residues. The CDR3 nucleotides are TGTGCCAGCTCGCCGCGGGACATCAATGAAAACACCATATATTTT. The encoded protein is CASSPRDINENTIYF.

This clone has only one observation. The rearrangement uses TRBV3-1 (or the pseudogene TRBV3-2) and TRBJ2-2; 7 bases fit TRBD1. J gave up 6 bases and V 0 bases, and 10 bases lay outside the gene matches. The CDR3 loop spans 17 amino acids. In germline, CDR1 is LGHDT, CDR2 YNNKEL (reference sequence). The CDR3: CASSQDSRWQGAGELFF. The CDR3 nucleotides are TGTGCCAGCAGCCAAGATTCACGCTGGCAGGGGGCCGGGGAGCTGTTTTTT.

The V gene is TRBV6-2 or TRBV6-3, the J gene TRBJ2-1; 9 bases are shared with TRBD1. With V trimmed by 2 bases and J by 9 bases, 5 bases remained unmatched. In germline, CDR1 is MNHEY, CDR2 SVGEGT. This CDR3 region has 14 residues. The CDR3 is CASSYPTGGFEQFF. CDR3 DNA: TGTGCCAGCAGTTACCCCACAGGGGGCTTTGAGCAGTTCTTC.